Following are 28 T cell receptor beta chains from one sample sequenced in a study of CD8 T cells in ankylosing spondylitis. Regarding the study as a whole: It appeared that ankylosing spondylitis blood was characterized by a TCR beta motif of fewer than ten highly homologous variants.

No antigen is known for these receptors. MiXCR was run by TCRdb on the 5' RACE reads, yielding one entry per CDR3 protein. In the table there are 750,000 to 850,000 distinct CDR3 sequences, about 11% of which are singletons. Material: blood, either unsorted or a sorted T cell fraction (not recorded which). These TCRs come from a male donor with ankylosing spondylitis.

This clonotype was seen a handful of times. This rearrangement joins TRBV6-2 or TRBV6-3 to TRBJ2-7, with 8 bases lining up with TRBD1. The CDR3 is made up of 13 amino acids. V was pared by 8 bases and J by 2 bases, with 5 bases of the junction left unmatched. Germline values: CDR1 MNHEY, CDR2 SVGEGT. The CDR3 sequence is CASSDRATYEQYF. DNA of the CDR3: TGTGCCAGCTCGGACAGGGCAACCTACGAGCAGTACTTC.

This clonotype was counted a few times. The chain uses TRBV12-3 or TRBV12-4 and TRBJ2-3; no reliable D call. The CDR3 is 12 residues long. Trimming removed 8 bases at V and 4 bases at J, with 10 bases between. The CDR3 spells CASLAIPDTQYF. CDR3 bases: TGTGCCAGCCTGGCCATCCCAGATACGCAGTATTTT.

This clonotype came up a few times. The chain employs TRBV24-1 and TRBJ2-2; 13 positions match TRBD2. Germline values: CDR1 KGHDR, CDR2 SFDVKD. V shed 9 bases, J shed 0 bases, and the junction held 6 bases outside the gene matches. The CDR3 has 17 amino acids. The CDR3: CATWGLAGKSNTGELFF. The CDR3 nucleotides read TGTGCCACCTGGGGACTAGCGGGAAAGTCGAACACCGGGGAGCTGTTTTTT.

There are a few counts of this clonotype. The chain is built from TRBV10-2 and TRBJ2-7, with D possibly matching TRBD2 (7 bases). Germline V gene lookup returns CDR1 WSHSY and CDR2 SAAADI. V was shortened by 6 bases and J by 0 bases, with 12 bases between the two germline ends. CDR3 length: 14 amino acids. Written as DNA, the CDR3 is TGCGCCAGCAGGGGGGGGCTAGTCTCCTACGAGCAGTACTTC. Translating it yields CASRGGLVSYEQYF.

Many counts were recorded for this clonotype. The DNA for the CDR3 is TGTGCCAGCAGGGACTCCCATAATACGCAGTATTTT. This codes for CASRDSHNTQYF. This sequence joins TRBV6-5 and TRBJ2-3; D is possibly TRBD2 (5 bases). CDR3 length equals 12 residues. The germline V gene has CDR1 MNHEY and CDR2 SVGAGI. V dropped 6 bases and J dropped 7 bases, with 11 bases sitting between them.

The chain combines TRBV24-1 with TRBJ2-1, with 7 nucleotides matching TRBD1. Germline CDR1 and CDR2: KGHDR and SFDVKD. The J segment lost 8 bases and the V segment lost 7 bases, leaving 10 bases of the junction unmatched. The CDR3 is made up of 14 amino acids. The CDR3 nucleotides read TGTGCCACCAGCGCTTGGGGACAGTTCGATGAGCAGTTCTTC. This codes for CATSAWGQFDEQFF.

In this sample, this clonotype turned up a few times. V and J are TRBV6-5 and TRBJ1-2; 8 bases fit TRBD1. From germline, CDR1 is MNHEY and CDR2 SVGAGI. V shed 2 bases, J shed 7 bases, and the junction held 9 bases outside the gene matches. There are 15 residues in the CDR3. CDR3 residues: CASSYDPTGDRGYTF. CDR3 DNA: TGTGCCAGCAGTTACGATCCGACAGGGGATCGTGGCTACACCTTC.

This clonotype was recorded a few times. This chain connects TRBV6-1 to TRBJ2-5, with D hard to call. Germline CDR1 and CDR2: MNHNS and SASEGT. V dropped 8 bases and J dropped 2 bases, with 12 bases sitting between them. The CDR3 consists of 13 residues. CDR3 amino acids: CASGSRWQETQYF. The CDR3 nucleotides are TGTGCCAGCGGAAGCAGGTGGCAAGAGACCCAGTACTTC.

This clonotype was recorded a few times. The rearrangement uses TRBV6-2 or TRBV6-3 and TRBJ2-1, with TRBD2 as a possible D gene (5 bases). The CDR3 runs to 12 residues. V lost 6 bases, J lost 6 bases, and 9 bases lay in between. Germline CDR1 reads MNHEY; CDR2 reads SVGEGT. As DNA, the CDR3 is TGTGCCAGCAGATCCCTAGCCAATGAGCAGTTCTTC. Translated: CASRSLANEQFF.

The chain links TRBV11-2 to TRBJ1-2; D ambiguous. V was trimmed by 4 bases and J by 4 bases, leaving 16 bases between them. The CDR3 is 15 amino acids. Germline-derived CDR1 and CDR2 are SGHAT and FQNNGV. CDR3 nucleotides: TGTGCCAGCAGCTCATTCTGGCGGGGAAGCTATGGCTACACCTTC. Translation: CASSSFWRGSYGYTF.

In its sample, this clonotype was seen many times. The chain has TRBV29-1 and TRBJ2-1; no reliable D call. The CDR3 runs to 11 residues. Germline V gene lookup returns CDR1 SQVTM and CDR2 ANQGSEA. Trimming stripped 6 bases from V and 10 bases from J, with 13 bases between. This CDR3 is CSVTSFDEQFF. The CDR3 DNA reads as TGCAGCGTCACTTCGTTCGACGAGCAGTTCTTC.

The chain couples TRBV7-3 to TRBJ2-3, with D perhaps matching TRBD1 or TRBD2 (6 bases each). Germline V gives CDR1 SGHTA, CDR2 FQGTGA. This CDR3 has 15 amino acids. V was pared by 0 bases and J by 5 bases, with 12 bases between. The CDR3 here is CASSLTGGREDTQYF. The CDR3 region has the DNA TGTGCCAGCAGCTTAACGGGGGGCCGAGAAGATACGCAGTATTTT.

In this sample, this clonotype turned up a few times. J is TRBJ1-2 and V is TRBV20-1; D might be TRBD1 (6 bases). CDR1 is DFQATT, CDR2 SNEGSKA, per germline (reference sequence). The V and J ends lost 3 bases and 6 bases respectively, with 14 bases between them. The CDR3 has 13 residues. CDR3 DNA sequence: TGCAGTGCTAGGGAACAGGGAAAGGATGGCTACACCTTC. Its translation is CSAREQGKDGYTF.

This sequence joins TRBV4-2 and TRBJ2-6; D gene uncertain. The V and J ends lost 6 bases and 0 bases respectively, with 9 bases between them. The CDR3 runs to 15 residues. Per germline, CDR1 LGHNA and CDR2 YNFKEQ. The CDR3, as DNA: TGTGCCAGCAGACCTGTGTACTCTGGGGCCAACGTCCTGACTTTC. It translates to CASRPVYSGANVLTF.

The chain couples TRBV7-2 to TRBJ2-1; TRBD1 is a possible D gene (6 bases). V lost 3 bases and J lost 6, with 12 bases in between. The CDR3 is 14 amino acids. Germline-derived CDR1 and CDR2 are SGHTA and FQGNSA. The CDR3 is CASSFAAGANEQFF. The CDR3 bases are TGTGCCAGCAGCTTCGCCGCAGGGGCCAATGAGCAGTTCTTC.

The V gene is TRBV28, the J gene TRBJ2-6; 7 nucleotides agree with TRBD1. From germline, CDR1 is MDHEN and CDR2 SYDVKM. There are 18 residues in the CDR3. The V gene end was trimmed by 7 bases and the J gene end by 4 bases; junction bases not matched to a gene: 16. The CDR3, as DNA: TGTGCCAGCAACATACGACAGGGCATGGAAGTAGGGGCCAACGTCCTGACTTTC. It codes for CASNIRQGMEVGANVLTF.

This rearrangement joins TRBV15 to TRBJ1-1; D gene ambiguous. This CDR3 has 15 residues. CDR1 and CDR2 (germline): LNHNV, YYDKDF (reference sequence). V was pared by 1 base and J by 3 bases, with 12 bases between. CDR3 in amino acids: CATSRVGVPDTEAFF. Here the CDR3 DNA reads TGTGCCACCAGCAGAGTTGGGGTCCCCGACACTGAAGCTTTCTTT. The complete variable domain, with remaining parts taken from reference TRBV15 and TRBJ1-1, reads DAMVIQNPRYQVTQFGKPVTLSCSQTLNHNVMYWYQQKSSQAPKLLFHYYDKDFNNEADTPDNFQSRRPNTSFCFLDIRSPGLGDTAMYLCATSRVGVPDTEAFFGQGTRLTVV.

The J gene is TRBJ1-1, the V gene TRBV12-3 or TRBV12-4; the match to TRBD1 covers 7 bases. CDR3 length: 16 residues. With V trimmed by 5 bases and J by 0 bases, 9 bases remained unmatched. CDR3 coding DNA: TGTGCCAGCAGTCCACAGGGGCCGTCCTTGAACACTGAAGCTTTCTTT. Encoded protein: CASSPQGPSLNTEAFF.

Many counts were recorded for this clonotype. The chain has TRBV7-2 and TRBJ2-5; 9 positions agree with TRBD1. The CDR3 loop spans 13 amino acids. Trimming at V came to 4 bases and at J to 9 bases, leaving 6 bases not matched to a gene. CDR1 and CDR2 (germline): SGHTA, FQGNSA. Here the CDR3 DNA reads TGTGCCAGCAGCTCCATACAGGGGGCCCCCCAGTACTTC. Translated: CASSSIQGAPQYF.

The chain carries TRBV30 and TRBJ1-6; D remains unclear. Per the germline V gene, CDR1 is GTSNPN and CDR2 is SVGIG (reference sequence). The length of the CDR3 is 14 residues. The V end was cut by 5 bases, the J end by 3 bases, with 11 bases between. The DNA for the CDR3 is TGTGCCTGGCGCCCGGGCCGCTATAATTCACCCCTCCACTTT. It translates to CAWRPGRYNSPLHF. Looking up the rest from reference TRBV30 and TRBJ1-6 gives the full variable domain: SQTIHQWPATLVQPVGSPLSLECTVEGTSNPNLYWYRQAAGRGLQLLFYSVGIGQISSEVPQNLSASRPQDRQFILSSKKLLLSDSGFYLCAWRPGRYNSPLHFGNGTRLTVT.

In its sample, this clonotype was seen a few times. The chain combines TRBV12-3 or TRBV12-4 with TRBJ1-1, with TRBD1 matching over 10 bases. V was pared by 2 bases and J by 11 bases, with 8 bases of the junction left unmatched. The CDR3 has 14 residues. In nucleotides, the CDR3 is TGTGCCAGCAGTTTAAGGCGACAGGGGGCGCTGGCTTTCTTT. Translated: CASSLRRQGALAFF.

The chain carries TRBV10-1 and TRBJ1-4; 7 nucleotides line up with TRBD1. The junction had 5 bases not matched to a gene; V was cut back by 3 bases and J by 7 bases. Germline lookup yields CDR1 WNHNN and CDR2 SYGVQD (reference sequence). The CDR3 spans 14 residues. CDR3 residues: CASSDSRGSEKLFF. The CDR3 DNA reads TGCGCCAGCAGTGATAGCAGGGGGAGTGAAAAACTGTTTTTT.

This clonotype was observed a few times. The V call is TRBV6-5, the J call TRBJ1-2; D is possibly TRBD1 (6 bases). The CDR3 length is 16 residues. From germline, CDR1 is MNHEY and CDR2 SVGAGI. V shed 0 bases and J shed 4 bases, with 15 bases lying between them. The CDR3 loop reads CASSYSRRTASYGYTF. For the CDR3, the DNA is TGTGCCAGCAGTTACTCGAGACGGACAGCCTCCTATGGCTACACCTTC.

This clonotype has a count of ten or more. The chain is built from TRBV27 and TRBJ1-2, with unresolved D. The CDR3 consists of 14 residues. Per the germline V gene, CDR1 is MNHEY and CDR2 is SMNVEV (reference sequence). The V end was cut by 5 bases, the J end by 3 bases, with 13 bases between. This CDR3 is CASSPRFSHYGYTF. As DNA, the CDR3 is TGTGCCAGCAGTCCCCGCTTTAGTCACTATGGCTACACCTTC.

The J gene is TRBJ1-4, the V gene TRBV5-6; perhaps TRBD1 as D (6 bases). Germline CDR1 and CDR2: SGHDT and YYEEEE. V dropped 0 bases and J dropped 5 bases, with 14 bases sitting between them. The CDR3 loop spans 16 amino acids. The CDR3 reads CASSLEGVLRNEKLFF. The CDR3 DNA reads as TGTGCCAGCAGCTTGGAGGGGGTCCTCAGGAATGAAAAACTGTTTTTT. Filled out from reference TRBV5-6 and TRBJ1-4, the complete variable domain reads DAGVTQSPTHLIKTRGQQVTLRCSPKSGHDTVSWYQQALGQGPQFIFQYYEEEERQRGNFPDRFSGHQFPNYSSELNVNALLLGDSALYLCASSLEGVLRNEKLFFGSGTQLSVL.

This chain uses TRBV20-1 with TRBJ1-2, with D possibly matching TRBD1 (6 bases). The germline gives CDR1 DFQATT, CDR2 SNEGSKA (reference sequence). V gave up 7 bases and J gave up 2 bases, with 8 bases separating them. The CDR3 runs to 11 residues. CDR3 nucleotide sequence: TGCAGTGGACAGGAAAACTATGGCTACACCTTC. Translation gives CSGQENYGYTF.

This clonotype was seen at least ten times. This sequence joins TRBV28 and TRBJ2-2; 7 bases agree with TRBD1. The CDR3 runs 14 residues. V lost 3 bases to trimming and J lost 5 bases; unmatched junction nucleotides: 3. Germline-derived CDR1 and CDR2 are MDHEN and SYDVKM. The CDR3, as DNA: TGTGCCAGCAGTTTGACAGGGAGAACCGGGGAGCTGTTTTTT. It is translated as CASSLTGRTGELFF.

This clonotype appeared a few times. J is TRBJ2-7 and V is TRBV4-2, with 8 nucleotides matching TRBD2. Germline-derived CDR1 and CDR2 are LGHNA and YNFKEQ. With 0 bases clipped from V and 4 bases from J, the junction kept 8 bases outside the gene matches. This CDR3 has 16 amino acids. In nucleotides, the CDR3 is TGTGCCAGCAGCCAAGATCGTACGCGGGGGGCTTACGAGCAGTACTTC. Residues: CASSQDRTRGAYEQYF.